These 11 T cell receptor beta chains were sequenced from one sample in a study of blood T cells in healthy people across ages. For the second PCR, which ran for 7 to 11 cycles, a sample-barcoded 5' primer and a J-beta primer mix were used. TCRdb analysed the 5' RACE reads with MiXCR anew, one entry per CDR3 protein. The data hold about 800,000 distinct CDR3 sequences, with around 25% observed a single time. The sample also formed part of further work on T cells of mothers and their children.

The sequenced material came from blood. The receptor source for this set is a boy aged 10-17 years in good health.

The CDR3 region has the DNA TGTGCCAGCAGTGTTCCCGGGACGCCCTACGAGCAGTACTTC. Translated: CASSVPGTPYEQYF. The gene calls are TRBV2 and TRBJ2-7, with D perhaps matching TRBD1 or TRBD2 (5 bases each). The CDR3 has 14 amino acids. The V and J ends lost 4 bases and 2 bases respectively, with 12 bases between them. Looked up from germline, CDR1 is SNHLY and CDR2 is FYNNEI.

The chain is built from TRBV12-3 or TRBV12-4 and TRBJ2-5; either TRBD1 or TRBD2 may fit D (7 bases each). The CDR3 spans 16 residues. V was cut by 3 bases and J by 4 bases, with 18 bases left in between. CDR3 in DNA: TGTGCCAGCAGTTTTCAAAGGGGGCTAGCGGCAGAGACCCAGTACTTC. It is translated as CASSFQRGLAAETQYF.

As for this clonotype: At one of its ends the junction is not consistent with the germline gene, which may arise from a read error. For the CDR3, the DNA is TGTGCCAGCAGCAAAGGACGGGACAGCCACTTC. Amino acid sequence: CASSKGRDSHF. This sequence joins TRBV3-1 and TRBJ1-2; the match to TRBD1 covers 7 bases. The CDR3 loop spans 11 amino acids. Germline V CDR1 and CDR2: LGHDT, YNNKEL (reference sequence).

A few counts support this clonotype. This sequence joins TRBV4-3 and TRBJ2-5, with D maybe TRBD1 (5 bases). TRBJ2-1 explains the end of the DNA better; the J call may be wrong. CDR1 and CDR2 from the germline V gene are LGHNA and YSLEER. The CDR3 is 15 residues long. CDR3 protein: CASSQDGALTNEQFF. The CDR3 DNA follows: TGCGCCAGCAGCCAAGATGGGGCCCTGACGAATGAGCAGTTCTTC.

The DNA for the CDR3 is TGTGCCAGCAAAATGGACTCCTACAATGAGCAGTTCTTC. It is translated as CASKMDSYNEQFF. The chain is built from TRBV2 and TRBJ2-1; unclear D gene. The CDR3 consists of 13 residues. V lost 7 bases and J 0 bases, leaving 7 bases between the germline ends. Germline values: CDR1 SNHLY, CDR2 FYNNEI.

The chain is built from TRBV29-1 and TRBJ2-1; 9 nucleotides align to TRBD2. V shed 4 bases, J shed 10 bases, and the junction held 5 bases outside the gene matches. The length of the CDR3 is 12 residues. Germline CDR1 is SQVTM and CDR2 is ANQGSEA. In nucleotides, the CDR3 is TGCAGCGTTGCGGGACTAGCAAAAGAGCAGTTCTTC. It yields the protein CSVAGLAKEQFF.

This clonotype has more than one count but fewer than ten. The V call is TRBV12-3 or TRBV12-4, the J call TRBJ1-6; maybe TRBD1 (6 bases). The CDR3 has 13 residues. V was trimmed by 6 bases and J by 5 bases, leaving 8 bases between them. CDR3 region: CASRRQDNSPLHF. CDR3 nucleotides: TGTGCCAGCAGACGACAGGATAATTCACCCCTCCACTTT.

The CDR3 DNA reads TGTGCCAGCAGCGTAGTCGGACAGCGTAGCAATCAGCCCCAGCATTTT. It yields the protein CASSVVGQRSNQPQHF. The gene calls are TRBV9 and TRBJ1-5; perhaps TRBD1 as D (6 bases). The germline CDR1 and CDR2 sequences are SGDLS and YYNGEE. Trimming pared 0 bases from V and 0 bases from J, leaving 10 bases between. This CDR3 region has 16 residues.

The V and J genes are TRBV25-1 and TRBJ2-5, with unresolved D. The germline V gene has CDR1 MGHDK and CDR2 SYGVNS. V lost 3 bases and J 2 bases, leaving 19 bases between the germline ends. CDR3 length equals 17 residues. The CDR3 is CASSDLQQKLTQETQYF. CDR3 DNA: TGTGCCAGCAGTGATTTACAGCAGAAACTGACTCAAGAGACCCAGTACTTC.

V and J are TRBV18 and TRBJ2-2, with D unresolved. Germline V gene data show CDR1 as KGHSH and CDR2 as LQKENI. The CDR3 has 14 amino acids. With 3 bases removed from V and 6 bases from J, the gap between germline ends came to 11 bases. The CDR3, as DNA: TGTGCCAGCTCACCCAAGAGGACCTCCGGGGAGCTGTTTTTT. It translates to CASSPKRTSGELFF.

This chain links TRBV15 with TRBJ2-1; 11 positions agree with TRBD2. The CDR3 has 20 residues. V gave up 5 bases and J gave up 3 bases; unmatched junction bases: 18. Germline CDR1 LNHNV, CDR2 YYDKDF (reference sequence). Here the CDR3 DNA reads TGTGCCACCAGCGCTCAACAGGGGGTACCGACTAGCGGGGACTACAATGAGCAGTTCTTC. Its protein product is CATSAQQGVPTSGDYNEQFF.